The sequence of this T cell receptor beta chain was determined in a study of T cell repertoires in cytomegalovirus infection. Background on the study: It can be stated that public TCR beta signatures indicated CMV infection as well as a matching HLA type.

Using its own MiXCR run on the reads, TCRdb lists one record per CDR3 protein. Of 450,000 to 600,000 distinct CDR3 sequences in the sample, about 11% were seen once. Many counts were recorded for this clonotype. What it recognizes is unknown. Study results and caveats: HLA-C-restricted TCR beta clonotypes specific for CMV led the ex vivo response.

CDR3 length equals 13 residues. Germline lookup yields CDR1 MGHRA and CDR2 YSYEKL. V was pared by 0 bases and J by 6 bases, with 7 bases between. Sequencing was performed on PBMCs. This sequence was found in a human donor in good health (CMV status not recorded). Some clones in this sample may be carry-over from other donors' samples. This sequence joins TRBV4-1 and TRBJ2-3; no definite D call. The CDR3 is CASSQDPGDTQYF. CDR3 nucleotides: TGCGCCAGCAGCCAAGATCCTGGGGATACGCAGTATTTT.